The rows below give T cell receptor beta chains drawn from one sample of a study of T cells in Graves' hyperthyroidism and ophthalmopathy. TCRdb re-called the multiplex PCR reads with MiXCR, one entry per CDR3 protein. The sample holds some 600,000 distinct CDR3 sequences; just over 45% are singletons and the top ten take just over 8%. Sequencing was done on a sample of peripheral blood or thyroid tissue (not recorded which). The receptors were sampled from a woman younger than 35 with Graves' hyperthyroidism. Both conserved end residues are part of each CDR3. D genes are given only for firm matches. Clone size appears in some rows only: once, few, many, or a class for an expanded clone.

TRBJ2-5 TRBV2 TRBD2 . TGTGCCAGCAGTGGGGGACTAGCGGGAGGGGGGACCCAGTACTTC CASSGGLAGGGTQYF
TRBJ1-3 TRBV25-1 . . TGTGCCAGCAGTGACACATACAGGAGCTCTGGAAACACCATATATTTT CASSDTYRSSGNTIYF
TRBJ1-2 TRBV2 . many TGTGCCAGTCGCTCACAGGGAGTATATGGCTACACCTTC CASRSQGVYGYTF
TRBJ1-2 TRBV7-9 . few TGTGCCAGCAGTAAGAGAAATGGCTACACCTTC CASSKRNGYTF
TRBJ2-7 TRBV7-8 TRBD1 . TGTGCCAGCAGCTACCGGACAGGTAGAAGCTCCTACGAGCAGTACTTC CASSYRTGRSSYEQYF
TRBJ2-7 TRBV7-8 . . TGTGCCAGCAGCTTAGGTAGTCAGGGCTACGAGCAGTACTTC CASSLGSQGYEQYF
TRBJ2-1 TRBV24-1 . once TGTGCCACCAGTGGGAAGCGGGCGTCCTACAATGAGCAGTTCTTC CATSGKRASYNEQFF
TRBJ2-5 TRBV20-1 . once TGCAGTGCTGGAGATCTGGGGCGGGGTCAAGAGACCCAGTACTTC CSAGDLGRGQETQYF
TRBJ1-5 TRBV20-1 . . TGCAGTGCCCAGAGAGGGATTTTGAATCAGCCCCAGCATTTT CSAQRGILNQPQHF
TRBJ2-7 TRBV29-1 TRBD1 few TGCAGTGCCGGGACAGGGAGCCACGAGCAGTACTTC CSAGTGSHEQYF
TRBJ1-1 TRBV7-9 . . TGTGCCAGCAGCTTATTTGGGAAGGGGTTCACTGAAGCTTTCTTT CASSLFGKGFTEAFF
TRBJ1-4 TRBV29-1 TRBD1 many TGCAGCGTTCATGAACAGGGGAAAGAAAAACTGTTTTTT CSVHEQGKEKLFF
TRBJ1-5 TRBV19 . . TGTGCCAGTAGCCCGGCGGCAGGGGTTCAGCCCCAGCATTTT CASSPAAGVQPQHF
TRBJ1-1 TRBV19 TRBD1 few TGTGCCAGTAGTCGGGACAGGGAAGGCACTGAAGCTTTCTTT CASSRDREGTEAFF
TRBJ2-5 TRBV7-2 TRBD1 . TGCGCCAGCAGCCAGGCTTCGGGACAGTCCTGGGCCCAGTACTTC CASSQASGQSWAQYF
TRBJ2-5 TRBV9 TRBD1 few TGTGCCAGCAGCGTAGGCCAGGGGGCAGAGACCCAGTACTTC CASSVGQGAETQYF
TRBJ1-1 TRBV25-1 . . TGTGCCAGCAGCCCTTTGGGGGTGGGTTCGATGAACACTGAAGCTTTCTTT CASSPLGVGSMNTEAFF
TRBJ1-3 TRBV19 . few TGTGCCGGGACGGTCGGAAACACCATATATTTT CAGTVGNTIYF
TRBJ2-7 TRBV20-1 TRBD2 . TGCAGTGCTCCTTCGCGGGAGAGTAAGGTGGGAGAGCAGTACTTC CSAPSRESKVGEQYF
TRBJ1-4 TRBV7-9 TRBD1 once TGTGCCAGCAGCTCGGACAGGGGGGGAACTAATGAAAAACTGTTTTTT CASSSDRGGTNEKLFF
TRBJ1-5 TRBV19 TRBD1 . TGTGCCAGTAGTCCCCACTCCGGGACAGGGAATCAGCCCCAGCATTTT CASSPHSGTGNQPQHF
TRBJ1-2 TRBV24-1 . once TGTGCCACCAGTGATCCCCAGGCAGGGAATTACTATGGCTACACCTTC CATSDPQAGNYYGYTF
TRBJ1-4 TRBV29-1 . once TGCAGCGTAGTAGGGGCGGGAGAAAAACTGTTTTTT CSVVGAGEKLFF
TRBJ1-5 TRBV2 . . TGTGCCAGCAGTTCCGACAGCGGCAATCAGCCCCAGCATTTT CASSSDSGNQPQHF
TRBJ1-3 TRBV25-1 . . TGTGCCAGCAGTTTCCGTTCAGGGGCTGGAAACACCATATATTTT CASSFRSGAGNTIYF
TRBJ1-6 TRBV7-9 TRBD1 . TGTGCCAGCAGTGAAACAGGGACAGGGACATCACCCCTCCACTTT CASSETGTGTSPLHF
TRBJ1-1 TRBV3-1 . . TGTGCCAGCAGCCAAGGGACACTCATGAACACTGAAGCTTTCTTT CASSQGTLMNTEAFF
TRBJ2-7 TRBV10-3 . . TGTGCCATCACCCGGGACGACTCCTACGAGCAGTACTTC CAITRDDSYEQYF
TRBJ2-5 TRBV2 . . TGTGCCAGCAGATTGTGGGCCCAGTACTTC CASRLWAQYF
TRBJ1-5 TRBV7-6 . few TGTGCCAGCAGCCAAGATCCGGCGGGGTATCGGCAGCCCCAGCATTTT CASSQDPAGYRQPQHF
TRBJ2-7 TRBV7-9 . . TGTGCCAGCAGCTTCCGTCCAGTCTCCTACGAGCAGTACTTC CASSFRPVSYEQYF
TRBJ2-2 TRBV9 TRBD1 few TGTGCCAGCAGTGAAACAGGGGATATTAACACCGGGGAGCTGTTTTTT CASSETGDINTGELFF
TRBJ1-1 TRBV5-1 . . TGCGCCAGCAGCTTGGTATCTGGGGTGAACACTGAAGCTTTCTTT CASSLVSGVNTEAFF
TRBJ1-2 TRBV20-1 . . TGCAGTGCCCCTAGTTTCGGGACCAAAGAAGCTAACTATGGCTACACCTTC CSAPSFGTKEANYGYTF
TRBJ2-2 TRBV7-9 . . TGCGCCACCAGCCAAGAGGGCCTCACCGGGGAGCTGTTTTTT CATSQEGLTGELFF
TRBJ1-2 TRBV2 . few TGTGCCAGCAGTTCCTCGGCTGGACAGCCCTATGGCTACACCTTC CASSSSAGQPYGYTF
TRBJ1-1 TRBV19 . few TGTGCCAGTAGTAAACCCACAGGGCCCAACACTGAAGCTTTCTTT CASSKPTGPNTEAFF
TRBJ1-1 TRBV10-3 . . TGTGCCAGCAGTGAGCCGGGAGGGCCCACTGAAGCTTTCTTT CASSEPGGPTEAFF
TRBJ2-3 TRBV12-3/TRBV12-4 TRBD2 . TGTGCCAGCAGCTTTAGCGGGAACAGTAATGAGCAGTATTTT CASSFSGNSNEQYF
TRBJ2-5 TRBV10-3 . few TGTGCCATCAGTCTCTCGATAAAAGAGACCCAGTACTTC CAISLSIKETQYF
TRBJ1-6 TRBV19 TRBD1 many TGTGCCAGTAGTCCGGACAGGAGAAATTCACCCCTCCACTTT CASSPDRRNSPLHF
TRBJ2-7 TRBV12-3/TRBV12-4 . many TGTGCCAGCAGTTTAACGGTGGAGCAGTACTTC CASSLTVEQYF